These 14 T cell receptor beta chains were all obtained from the same sample, sequenced in a study of identical twins. A single record per CDR3 protein comes from TCRdb applying MiXCR to the 5' RACE reads. The table includes about 210,000 distinct CDR3 sequences, roughly 10% detected once. The sequencing sample was made of memory (CD45RO+) T cells sorted from blood. Receptor source: a woman under 30 in good health.

The V call is TRBV6-2 or TRBV6-3, the J call TRBJ2-3; 10 nucleotides match TRBD2. Per the germline V gene, CDR1 is MNHEY and CDR2 is SVGEGT. The CDR3 contains 14 residues. V lost 6 bases to trimming and J lost 4 bases; unmatched junction nucleotides: 4. CDR3 nucleotides: TGTGCCAGCAGGGAGCGGGGGGGCCCAGATACGCAGTATTTT. Amino acid sequence: CASRERGGPDTQYF.

In this sample, this clonotype turned up a few times. V usage is TRBV9 and J usage is TRBJ2-2; TRBD1 aligns across 10 bases. CDR3 length: 16 amino acids. The germline V gene has CDR1 SGDLS and CDR2 YYNGEE. V was clipped by 3 bases and J by 7 bases; unmatched bases: 9. The CDR3 nucleotides read TGTGCCAGCAGCGCGCACGGGACAGGGGTTCTCGGGGAGCTGTTTTTT. Translation gives CASSAHGTGVLGELFF.

This clonotype was detected a few times. The rearrangement uses TRBV5-1 and TRBJ2-7, with TRBD1 matching over 8 bases. J lost 4 bases, V lost 0 bases, and 6 bases had no gene match. The CDR3 has 15 residues. CDR1 SGHRS and CDR2 YFSETQ come from the germline V gene. The CDR3 spells CASSLEAQGEYEQYF. CDR3 DNA sequence: TGCGCCAGCAGCTTGGAGGCACAGGGGGAGTACGAGCAGTACTTC.

V is TRBV7-3 and J is TRBJ2-2; 7 positions agree with TRBD2. Germline trimming cut 5 bases from V and 4 bases from J; bases unmatched to any gene: 10. The CDR3 is 16 residues long. Germline CDR1 SGHTA, CDR2 FQGTGA. The CDR3 sequence: CASSPVGLRSTGELFF. In nucleotides, the CDR3 is TGTGCCAGCAGCCCGGTGGGACTAAGGAGCACCGGGGAGCTGTTTTTT.

This clonotype was counted between two and nine times. The genes are TRBV19 and TRBJ2-1, with 9 bases matching TRBD2. This CDR3 has 15 amino acids. J was trimmed by 4 bases and V by 5 bases; bases with no gene match: 6. Germline CDR1 reads LNHDA; CDR2 reads SQIVND (reference sequence). CDR3 protein: CASSGGLASYNEQFF. DNA of the CDR3: TGTGCCAGTAGTGGAGGACTAGCGTCTTACAATGAGCAGTTCTTC.

This clonotype was detected only a few times. This chain connects TRBV3-1 to TRBJ1-3, with TRBD1 identical over 7 bases. The CDR3 consists of 16 residues. The V gene end was trimmed by 3 bases and the J gene end by 0 bases; junction bases not matched to a gene: 5. Per germline, CDR1 LGHDT and CDR2 YNNKEL (reference sequence). CDR3 DNA sequence: TGTGCCAGCAGCCAGGGTGGACAGGACTCTGGAAACACCATATATTTT. It encodes CASSQGGQDSGNTIYF.

The chain is built from TRBV3-1 and TRBJ2-2; 8 bases map to TRBD2. V was clipped by 3 bases and J by 3 bases; unmatched bases: 6. Germline V CDR1 and CDR2: LGHDT, YNNKEL (reference sequence). The CDR3 is 16 amino acids. The CDR3 spells CASSQISGGDTGELFF. The CDR3 nucleotides are TGTGCCAGCAGCCAGATCAGCGGGGGTGACACCGGGGAGCTGTTTTTT. Full variable domain (rest looked up from reference TRBV3-1 and TRBJ2-2): DTAVSQTPKYLVTQMGNDKSIKCEQNLGHDTMYWYKQDSKKFLKIMFSYNNKELIINETVPNRFSPKSPDKAHLNLHINSLELGDSAVYFCASSQISGGDTGELFFGEGSRLTVL.

V is TRBV6-5 and J is TRBJ1-5; no clear D gene. The CDR3 contains 17 residues. Per the germline V gene, CDR1 is MNHEY and CDR2 is SVGAGI. V was shortened by 4 bases and J by 6 bases, with 22 bases between the two germline ends. In nucleotides, the CDR3 is TGTGCCAGCAGTTCCAGTTGGACGGTCCGTTTAGGTCAGCCCCAGCATTTT. Its translation is CASSSSWTVRLGQPQHF.

This clonotype turned up a few times. This chain connects TRBV20-1 to TRBJ1-4; 7 bases fit TRBD1. The junction had 11 bases not matched to a gene; V was cut back by 0 bases and J by 4 bases. Germline CDR1 reads DFQATT; CDR2 reads SNEGSKA (reference sequence). The CDR3 length is 17 residues. CDR3 nucleotide sequence: TGCAGTGCTAGAGATCCGTCAGGGACAGCAAATAATGAAAAACTGTTTTTT. Protein product: CSARDPSGTANNEKLFF.

V and J are TRBV11-1 and TRBJ1-2; D gene uncertain. Germline CDR1 and CDR2: SGHAT and FQDESV (reference sequence). The CDR3 loop spans 20 amino acids. V lost 6 bases and J lost 7, with 36 bases in between. The CDR3 spells CASSSSGPKSDPRAPGGYTF. The CDR3 DNA follows: TGTGCCAGCAGTTCCTCCGGGCCTAAGTCAGACCCGAGGGCACCGGGTGGCTACACCTTC.

This clonotype occurred many times. The chain combines TRBV7-9 with TRBJ2-7, with 13 nucleotides matching TRBD2. The V gene's germline CDR1 is SEHNR and CDR2 FQNEAQ (reference sequence). Trimming at V came to 6 bases and at J to 4 bases, leaving 3 bases not matched to a gene. The length of the CDR3 is 14 residues. CDR3 protein: CASSSGLAGYEQYF. The CDR3 nucleotides are TGTGCCAGCAGTTCGGGACTAGCGGGATACGAGCAGTACTTC.

This clonotype was counted only a few times. This chain connects TRBV9 to TRBJ2-5; 9 bases align to TRBD2. The CDR3 extends over 17 amino acids. Germline V gives CDR1 SGDLS, CDR2 YYNGEE. Trimming took 0 bases from V and 3 from J; bases not matched to a gene: 9. In DNA, the CDR3 is TGTGCCAGCAGCGTAGGGATAGCGGGGGATGGGGAAGAGACCCAGTACTTC. As protein: CASSVGIAGDGEETQYF.

This clonotype occurred a few times. The chain combines TRBV9 with TRBJ2-2; no definite D call. Per germline, CDR1 SGDLS and CDR2 YYNGEE. Trimming cost V 2 bases and J 1 base, with 3 bases left between them. The CDR3 is 13 amino acids. CDR3 loop: CASSVQNTGELFF. Here the CDR3 DNA reads TGTGCCAGCAGCGTGCAGAACACCGGGGAGCTGTTTTTT.

This chain joins TRBV6-2 or TRBV6-3 and TRBJ2-7, with D maybe TRBD2 (7 bases). This CDR3 spans 14 amino acids. V shed 6 bases and J shed 6 bases, with 18 bases lying between them. Looked up from germline, CDR1 is MNHEY and CDR2 is SVGEGT. CDR3 residues: CASSWGGIRGEQYF. CDR3 DNA sequence: TGTGCCAGCAGCTGGGGGGGCATTCGGGGCGAGCAGTACTTC.